These T cell receptor beta chains were read from a single sample in a study of cytomegalovirus exposure and HLA in healthy donors. Sequencing was performed with immunoSEQ multiplex PCR; in TCRdb, only in-frame clones are kept and a portion is missing. This table holds roughly 63,000 clones, about 65% found once. Sequenced sample: PBMCs. The receptor source for this set is a man in his fifties in good health and CMV-seropositive. CDR3s include the opening cysteine and the closing phenylalanine or tryptophan. A D gene is named only where the DNA matches it firmly. Clone size is stated in some rows and not others, as once, few, many or a class when expanded.

TRBV10-1	TRBD2	-	TRBJ2-1	CASSFGLVGNEQFF	TGCGCCAGCAGTTTTGGACTAGTCGGCAATGAGCAGTTCTTC
TRBV7-2	-	-	TRBJ2-7	CASSLARYYEQYF	TGTGCCAGCAGCTTAGCCCGGTATTACGAGCAGTACTTC
TRBV27	-	few	TRBJ2-7	CASSLNREGFDEQYF	TGTGCCAGCAGTCTAAACAGGGAGGGATTCGACGAGCAGTACTTC
TRBV6-6	-	-	TRBJ2-7	CASSRDTNYEQYF	TGTGCCAGCAGCCGGGACACCAACTACGAGCAGTACTTC
TRBV7-8	TRBD1	few	TRBJ1-4	CASSLVRQGTNEKLFF	TGTGCCAGCAGCTTAGTAAGACAGGGTACTAATGAAAAACTGTTTTTT
TRBV5-1	-	-	TRBJ2-2	CASSLAPPLGTGELFF	TGCGCCAGCAGCTTGGCGCCTCCCCTCGGCACCGGGGAGCTGTTTTTT
TRBV10-3	-	-	TRBJ2-7	CAIRVGGNDYEQYF	TGTGCCATCAGGGTGGGGGGAAATGACTACGAGCAGTACTTC
TRBV5-4	-	-	TRBJ2-1	CASTKSGTANNEQFF	TGTGCCAGCACCAAATCCGGGACTGCTAACAATGAGCAGTTCTTC
TRBV7-8	-	-	TRBJ1-5	CASSSRDTPQHF	TGTGCCAGCAGCTCCAGGGACACCCCCCAGCATTTT
TRBV4-3	TRBD1	few	TRBJ1-2	CASSPTGTGGVYGYTF	TGCGCCAGCAGCCCCACCGGGACAGGGGGAGTCTATGGCTACACCTTC
TRBV11-2	-	few	TRBJ1-6	CASSPGSPSPLHF	TGTGCCAGCAGCCCTGGTAGCCCCTCACCCCTCCACTTT
TRBV7-9	TRBD1	-	TRBJ1-2	CASSFRQGAGGYTF	TGTGCCAGCAGCTTCCGGCAGGGGGCAGGTGGCTACACCTTC
TRBV5-1	-	-	TRBJ2-6	CASSAGGANVLTF	TGCGCCAGCAGCGCAGGAGGGGCCAACGTCCTGACTTTC
TRBV4-3	-	once	TRBJ2-3	CASSQNREDTQYF	TGCGCCAGCAGCCAGAACAGGGAAGATACGCAGTATTTT
TRBV5-1	TRBD2	-	TRBJ2-1	CASGGLAGGSYNEQFF	TGCGCCAGCGGGGGACTAGCGGGGGGTAGCTACAATGAGCAGTTCTTC
TRBV30	-	-	TRBJ2-7	CAWSSASYEQYF	TGTGCCTGGAGTAGTGCGTCTTACGAGCAGTACTTC
TRBV4-1	-	once	TRBJ2-3	CASSQVGAEATGDTQYF	TGCGCCAGCAGCCAAGTGGGAGCGGAGGCCACCGGAGATACGCAGTATTTT
TRBV5-1	-	-	TRBJ2-5	CASRQEQETQYF	TGCGCCAGCAGACAGGAACAGGAGACCCAGTACTTC
TRBV19	-	-	TRBJ1-1	CASSIWAEPSNTEAFF	TGTGCCAGTAGTATATGGGCAGAACCATCGAACACTGAAGCTTTCTTT
TRBV27	TRBD2	-	TRBJ2-1	CASSLSGSHNEQFF	TGTGCCAGCAGTCTTAGCGGGAGTCACAATGAGCAGTTCTTC
TRBV9	TRBD2	-	TRBJ2-7	CASSVASGESYEQYF	TGTGCCAGCAGCGTAGCTAGCGGGGAATCCTACGAGCAGTACTTC
TRBV19	TRBD2	-	TRBJ2-1	CASSRTSGSHNEQFF	TGTGCCAGTAGTAGAACTAGCGGATCCCACAATGAGCAGTTCTTC
TRBV29-1	-	-	TRBJ2-1	CSVRGEGRDEQFF	TGCAGCGTTAGGGGGGAGGGAAGGGATGAGCAGTTCTTC
TRBV7-9	TRBD1	-	TRBJ1-5	CASSPGQGIQPQHF	TGTGCCAGCAGCCCGGGACAGGGAATTCAGCCCCAGCATTTT
TRBV5-6	TRBD2	-	TRBJ2-6	CASSPREGTGANVLTF	TGTGCCAGCAGCCCTAGGGAGGGAACCGGGGCCAACGTCCTGACTTTC
TRBV9	TRBD1	-	TRBJ1-2	CASSVDEGAKGYTF	TGTGCCAGCAGCGTAGATGAGGGGGCGAAGGGCTACACCTTC
TRBV18	TRBD1	-	TRBJ2-7	CASSPTRGLSYEQYF	TGTGCCAGCTCACCAACCAGGGGGCTTTCCTACGAGCAGTACTTC
TRBV19	-	-	TRBJ2-7	CASSIVVTGSEQYF	TGTGCCAGTAGTATAGTGGTGACAGGTAGCGAGCAGTACTTC
TRBV9	-	-	TRBJ2-1	CASSVAYNEQFF	TGTGCCAGCAGCGTCGCGTACAATGAGCAGTTCTTC
TRBV30	-	-	TRBJ2-5	CAWSVLGAGGETQYF	TGTGCCTGGAGTGTACTGGGGGCAGGAGGAGAGACCCAGTACTTC
TRBV2	-	-	TRBJ1-2	CASSERAYGYTF	TGTGCCAGCAGTGAGCGGGCCTATGGCTACACCTTC
TRBV10-2	-	once	TRBJ1-6	CASSEPKSPLHF	TGCGCCAGCAGTGAGCCAAAATCACCCCTCCACTTT
TRBV28	-	-	TRBJ2-3	CASSKRHRGTDTQYF	TGTGCCAGCAGTAAACGACACCGCGGCACAGATACGCAGTATTTT
TRBV5-1	-	-	TRBJ2-7	CASSLDYSSYEQYF	TGCGCCAGCAGCTTAGACTATAGCTCCTACGAGCAGTACTTC
TRBV19	TRBD2	-	TRBJ2-5	CASTGGREETQYF	TGTGCCAGTACTGGCGGGAGGGAGGAGACCCAGTACTTC
TRBV29-1	-	-	TRBJ2-7	CSCGQLGYEQYF	TGCAGCTGCGGACAGTTAGGCTACGAGCAGTACTTC
TRBV19	TRBD1	-	TRBJ1-4	CASSRGRGREKLFF	TGTGCCAGTAGTAGAGGCAGGGGGCGAGAAAAACTGTTTTTT
TRBV7-6	TRBD1	-	TRBJ2-7	CASSSRQGAYEQYF	TGTGCCAGCAGTTCCCGCCAGGGGGCTTACGAGCAGTACTTC
TRBV7-9	-	-	TRBJ2-6	CASSLGGLANVLTF	TGTGCCAGCAGCTTAGGCGGCCTCGCCAACGTCCTGACTTTC
TRBV1	-	-	TRBJ2-1	CTSSQGGEDEQFF	TGCACCAGCAGCCAAGGTGGCGAGGATGAGCAGTTCTTC
TRBV30	TRBD1	-	TRBJ2-5	CAWRPGGEDQETQYF	TGTGCCTGGAGGCCAGGGGGCGAAGACCAAGAGACCCAGTACTTC
TRBV29-1	-	-	TRBJ1-5	CSVGENRNQPQHF	TGCAGCGTTGGGGAGAACAGAAATCAGCCCCAGCATTTT
TRBV27	TRBD2	-	TRBJ2-3	CASSFWRAGGTDTQYF	TGTGCCAGCAGTTTCTGGCGGGCGGGAGGGACAGATACGCAGTATTTT
TRBV6-5	TRBD1	-	TRBJ1-2	CASSNAGQGVGGYTF	TGTGCCAGCAGTAACGCCGGACAGGGGGTCGGTGGCTACACCTTC
TRBV9	-	-	TRBJ1-4	CASSVEGATNEKLFF	TGTGCCAGCAGCGTTGAGGGGGCAACTAATGAAAAACTGTTTTTT
TRBV30	TRBD1	-	TRBJ2-7	CAWSQTGASSYEQYF	TGTGCCTGGAGTCAAACAGGGGCCAGCTCCTACGAGCAGTACTTC